The 14 T cell receptor beta chains listed next were all sequenced from one sample in a study of control samples from healthy donors and cancer patients. Measured with immunoSEQ multiplex PCR; TCRdb has only the in-frame clones, and not every one. The table has fewer than 90,000 clones, more than 70% seen once. Sequences were obtained from blood. The receptors originated from a man in his forties or fifties in good health.

This rearrangement joins TRBV4-3 to TRBJ1-4; D may be TRBD1 (5 bases). CDR1 LGHNA and CDR2 YSLEER come from the germline V gene. Between the trimmed V and J ends, which lost 2 bases and 5 bases, there was a span of 12 bases. The CDR3 extends over 15 amino acids. The CDR3 protein is CASSQSPGPNEKLFF. CDR3 coding DNA: TGCGCCAGCAGCCAATCGCCGGGGCCCAATGAAAAACTGTTTTTT.

V usage is TRBV30 and J usage is TRBJ1-1; perhaps TRBD1 as D (6 bases). Trimming took 3 bases from V and 8 from J, leaving 13 bases between them. The CDR3 totals 12 residues. Germline loops: CDR1 GTSNPN, CDR2 SVGIG (reference sequence). CDR3 DNA sequence: TGTGCCTGGAGCAAGGGGGGGGCGGAAGCTTTCTTT. It specifies CAWSKGGAEAFF.

This clone came up once. This rearrangement joins TRBV4-3 to TRBJ2-1; the match to TRBD2 covers 13 bases. Germline V lookup: CDR1 LGHNA, CDR2 YSLEER. CDR3 size: 16 residues. Losses at the gene ends were 5 bases for V and 5 bases for J; bases not matched to a gene: 6. The CDR3 loop is CASSFGTSGDHNEQFF. CDR3 DNA: TGCGCCAGCAGCTTCGGGACTAGCGGGGATCACAATGAGCAGTTCTTC.

This chain links TRBV12-5 with TRBJ1-2; 7 bases map to TRBD1. With 7 bases clipped from V and 7 bases from J, the junction kept 15 bases outside the gene matches. This CDR3 is built from 15 residues. Germline-derived CDR1 and CDR2 are LGHNT and FRNRAP. The CDR3 region has the DNA TGTGCTAGTGCCTCACTCCCGGGAGGGGGCAGTGGCTACACCTTC. Encoded protein: CASASLPGGGSGYTF. Together with reference TRBV12-5 and TRBJ1-2, the CDR3 gives the full variable domain: DARVTQTPRHKVTEMGQEVTMRCQPILGHNTVFWYRQTMMQGLELLAYFRNRAPLDDSGMPKDRFSAEMPDATLATLKIQPSEPRDSAVYFCASASLPGGGSGYTFGSGTRLTVV.

The gene calls are TRBV27 and TRBJ1-2; TRBD1 matches at 9 bases. The CDR3 is 14 amino acids. The V gene's germline CDR1 is MNHEY and CDR2 SMNVEV (reference sequence). The V segment lost 4 bases and the J segment 4 bases; nucleotides outside the gene matches: 4. Written as DNA, the CDR3 is TGTGCCAGCAGTTGGGACAGGGTTGGCTATGGCTACACCTTC. Its translation: CASSWDRVGYGYTF.

V is TRBV29-1 and J is TRBJ2-3, with 8 bases that match TRBD1. Germline CDR1 SQVTM, CDR2 ANQGSEA. J was trimmed by 3 bases and V by 6 bases; bases with no gene match: 8. This CDR3 spans 14 amino acids. The CDR3 DNA follows: TGCAGCGTGAGGCAGGGGGCTGGAACAGATACGCAGTATTTT. It specifies CSVRQGAGTDTQYF.

The V call is TRBV27, the J call TRBJ1-3, with unresolved D. Germline-derived CDR1 and CDR2 are MNHEY and SMNVEV (reference sequence). V lost 0 bases, J lost 0 bases, and 6 bases lay in between. This CDR3 contains 15 residues. The CDR3 DNA reads TGTGCCAGCAGTTTATCATACTACTCTGGAAACACCATATATTTT. Amino acids: CASSLSYYSGNTIYF.

This sequence joins TRBV5-6 and TRBJ2-2, with TRBD1 matching 7 bases. Germline V gives CDR1 SGHDT, CDR2 YYEEEE. This CDR3 is 17 amino acids long. V shed 2 bases, J shed 4 bases, and the junction held 11 bases outside the gene matches. The CDR3 spells CASSFNPTGSTTGELFF. The CDR3 DNA sequence: TGTGCCAGCAGCTTCAACCCGACAGGGTCGACCACCGGGGAGCTGTTTTTT.

The chain joins TRBV6-5 to TRBJ1-6; 11 nucleotides line up with TRBD1. The CDR3 sequence is 15 residues long. Germline assignment: CDR1 MNHEY and CDR2 SVGAGI. V dropped 7 bases and J dropped 6; count of bases not matched to a gene: 5. The CDR3 DNA follows: TGTGCCAGCACCAAGGGACAGGGGGGTAATTCACCCCTCCACTTT. It yields the protein CASTKGQGGNSPLHF.

The CDR3 DNA sequence: TGCGCCAGCAGCAGGGGACAGGGGGAGTCCGAGCAGTACTTC. It encodes CASSRGQGESEQYF. J is TRBJ2-7 and V is TRBV5-1, with 11 positions matching TRBD1. CDR1 is SGHRS, CDR2 YFSETQ, per germline. Unmatched junction bases numbered 6, after V lost 4 bases and J lost 6 bases. CDR3 length: 14 residues.

The V and J genes are TRBV3-1 (or the pseudogene TRBV3-2) and TRBJ2-1, with TRBD2 matching 9 bases. Germline trimming cut 0 bases from V and 10 bases from J; bases unmatched to any gene: 10. Germline V lookup: CDR1 LGHDT, CDR2 YNNKEL (reference sequence). This CDR3 is 16 amino acids long. CDR3 in amino acids: CASSQDQGGRGREQFF. CDR3 DNA: TGTGCCAGCAGCCAAGATCAGGGCGGGAGGGGCCGCGAGCAGTTCTTC.

The rearrangement links TRBV4-3 to TRBJ2-3; 8 bases map to TRBD1. The germline gives CDR1 LGHNA, CDR2 YSLEER. V shed 4 bases and J 3 bases; nucleotides not matched to a gene: 3. There are 14 residues in the CDR3. DNA of the CDR3: TGCGCCAGCAGCCGCGGACAGGGAACAGATACGCAGTATTTT. Its protein product is CASSRGQGTDTQYF.

V is TRBV2 and J is TRBJ2-2, with D perhaps given as TRBD1 or TRBD2 (5 bases each). The germline V and J ends were trimmed by 5 bases and 6 bases, with 19 bases remaining between them. Looked up from germline, CDR1 is SNHLY and CDR2 is FYNNEI. The CDR3 has 16 residues. CDR3: CASSRLGPSGSGELFF. CDR3 coding DNA: TGTGCCAGCAGTCGGTTGGGACCCAGCGGTTCCGGGGAGCTGTTTTTT.

The gene calls are TRBV19 and TRBJ2-7; a possible D gene is TRBD2 (5 bases). CDR3 length: 14 amino acids. The ends were cut back, 5 bases at V and 7 bases at J, with 18 bases in the middle. Germline CDR1 and CDR2: LNHDA and SQIVND (reference sequence). Here the CDR3 DNA reads TGTGCCAGTAGTCGGGGTAGGGATCGACGGGAGCAGTACTTC. Its translation: CASSRGRDRREQYF.